Many counts were recorded for the clone carrying this TCR beta chain. The antigen is not known. The time point is: technical triplicate 3. The cDNA was produced through 5'RACE with 10-nucleotide random UMIs. TCRdb re-called the 5' RACE reads with MiXCR, one entry per CDR3 protein. Of about 44,000 distinct CDR3 sequences in the sample, roughly 21% were seen once. This entry belongs to a study of neurological immune-mediated disorders. Broader study findings: Expanded clones shared no identical CDR3 amino acid sequences across subjects, which suggested private TCR-beta repertoires in all groups.

V trimming: 6 bases; J trimming: 0 bases; junction bases outside the gene matches: 8. Germline CDR1 reads SNHLY; CDR2 reads FYNNEI. The CDR3 is 16 residues long. The gene calls are TRBV2 and TRBJ1-3, with 7 bases matching TRBD1. The origin of this receptor is a man aged 55 to 70 with HTLV-1-associated myelopathy (HAM/TSP). The sample taken for sequencing was PBMCs. The CDR3 DNA is TGTGCCAGCAGAGCGGACAGGAGAAGCTCTGGAAACACCATATATTTT. It translates to CASRADRRSSGNTIYF.